What follows are 21 T cell receptor beta chains derived from one specimen sequenced in a study of shared clonotypes between healthy human individuals. The assay was immunoSEQ multiplex PCR, and TCRdb's table has in-frame clones only and misses some. The profile shows 550,000 to 600,000 clones, roughly 98% of them singletons. Naive CD8 cells lacked CD45RO, underwent positive selection for CCR7 and left out terminally differentiated effector memory CD45RA+ cells. Sequencing input: naive CD8+ T cells sorted from blood. The receptors shown here come from a man in his thirties or forties in good health.

This clone was seen only once. The V gene is TRBV6-6, the J gene TRBJ2-3; 11 nucleotides line up with TRBD2. Trimming took 4 bases from V and 6 from J; bases not matched to a gene: 3. CDR3 size: 14 residues. Germline CDR1 is MNHNY and CDR2 is SVGAGI (reference sequence). The CDR3 reads CASSLAGGPDTQYF. In nucleotides, the CDR3 is TGTGCCAGCAGTTTAGCGGGAGGGCCGGATACGCAGTATTTT.

The genes are TRBV6-6 and TRBJ1-5, with D hard to call. V gave up 2 bases and J gave up 5 bases, with 4 bases separating them. The CDR3 has 12 amino acids. CDR1 is MNHNY, CDR2 SVGAGI, per germline (reference sequence). The CDR3 DNA sequence: TGTGCCAGCAGTTACGCTTATCAGCCCCAGCATTTT. It encodes CASSYAYQPQHF.

As for this clone: The final CDR3 position lacks the conserved phenylalanine or tryptophan, pointing to a likely read error. No DNA is shown, since the ends of the CDR3 on it are uncertain; the CDR3 is the one TCRdb lists. The chain employs TRBV11-3 and TRBJ2-7; the DNA was not used to check the table's D call, TRBD1. In germline, CDR1 is SGHNT, CDR2 YENEEA. The CDR3 adds up to 11 amino acids, both ends counted. The CDR3: CASSSRTGQIS.

This clone has just a few counts. The CDR3 loop reads CASIPDRASTDTQYF. The CDR3 DNA follows: TGTGCCAGCATTCCGGACAGGGCCTCCACAGATACGCAGTATTTT. The rearrangement links TRBV6-1 to TRBJ2-3; 8 bases match TRBD1. V gave up 7 bases and J gave up 2 bases; unmatched junction bases: 8. Germline V gene sequence: CDR1 MNHNS, CDR2 SASEGT. This CDR3 comprises 15 residues.

V is TRBV15 and J is TRBJ2-1; D is possibly TRBD1 (7 bases). V shed 0 bases and J shed 8 bases, with 17 bases lying between them. This CDR3 has 16 amino acids. Germline loops: CDR1 LNHNV, CDR2 YYDKDF (reference sequence). The CDR3 DNA is TGTGCCACCAGCAGAGATCAGGGGGGAGCGAACTATGAGCAGTTCTTC. As protein: CATSRDQGGANYEQFF. The complete variable domain, with remaining parts taken from reference TRBV15 and TRBJ2-1, reads DAMVIQNPRYQVTQFGKPVTLSCSQTLNHNVMYWYQQKSSQAPKLLFHYYDKDFNNEADTPDNFQSRRPNTSFCFLDIRSPGLGDTAMYLCATSRDQGGANYEQFFGPGTRLTVL.

The rearrangement joins TRBV4-1 to TRBJ1-1; no clear D. V was trimmed by 2 bases and J by 4 bases, leaving 11 bases between them. The CDR3 runs to 14 residues. Germline V gene data show CDR1 as MGHRA and CDR2 as YSYEKL. The CDR3 DNA reads as TGCGCCAGCAGCCAACTTCAGGAAATCACTGAAGCTTTCTTT. Its protein is CASSQLQEITEAFF.

The chain recombines TRBV6-6 with TRBJ2-7; 8 bases are a match to TRBD1. J lost 2 bases, V lost 4 bases, and 10 bases had no gene match. CDR3 length equals 16 residues. Germline lookup yields CDR1 MNHNY and CDR2 SVGAGI (reference sequence). DNA for the CDR3: TGTGCCAGCAGTTTACCGGGACAGGATTTTACCTACGAGCAGTACTTC. It codes for CASSLPGQDFTYEQYF.

Regarding this clone: At the DNA level, this CDR3 is encoded by other sequences in the same sample as well. The V gene is TRBV5-6, the J gene TRBJ2-7; TRBD2 might be the D (6 bases). The CDR3 covers 13 residues. The germline gives CDR1 SGHDT, CDR2 YYEEEE. Trimming left V 3 bases short and J 1 base short, with 8 bases between. DNA of the CDR3: TGTGCCAGCAGCTGGGGGACTTCCTACGAGCAGTACTTC. Translated, it gives CASSWGTSYEQYF.

The chain uses TRBV4-2 and TRBJ2-7; D might be TRBD1 (5 bases). Per the germline V gene, CDR1 is LGHNA and CDR2 is YNFKEQ. V lost 0 bases, J lost 2 bases, and 11 bases lay in between. The CDR3 has 15 amino acids. In DNA form, the CDR3 reads TGTGCCAGCAGCCAAGATTTCACAGGAGCCTACGAGCAGTACTTC. It is translated as CASSQDFTGAYEQYF.

The rearrangement uses TRBV28 and TRBJ2-5; the match to TRBD2 covers 15 bases. Trimming took 5 bases from V and 3 from J; bases not matched to a gene: 7. The CDR3 has 17 amino acids. From germline, CDR1 is MDHEN and CDR2 SYDVKM. The CDR3 is CASSPGLAGGPEETQYF. The CDR3 DNA is TGTGCCAGCAGTCCTGGACTAGCGGGAGGGCCAGAAGAGACCCAGTACTTC.

This chain uses TRBV6-6 with TRBJ2-7, with D uncertain. This CDR3 is 13 amino acids long. The germline gives CDR1 MNHNY, CDR2 SVGAGI (reference sequence). V was pared by 7 bases and J by 6 bases, with 16 bases between. CDR3 DNA: TGTGCCAGCACCTCGGACGCTCTCCCCGAGCAGTACTTC. Protein sequence: CASTSDALPEQYF.

This CDR3 reads CASSGPVPEAFF. The CDR3, as DNA: TGTGCCAGCAGCGGGCCCGTCCCTGAAGCTTTCTTT. V is TRBV7-8 and J is TRBJ1-1; D gene uncertain. With 5 bases removed from V and 6 bases from J, the gap between germline ends came to 10 bases. Germline CDR1 SGHVS, CDR2 FQNEAQ. This CDR3 spans 12 amino acids.

The chain joins TRBV6-4 to TRBJ2-1; TRBD2 matches at 9 bases. This CDR3 has 15 residues. The V segment lost 3 bases and the J segment 3 bases; nucleotides outside the gene matches: 3. Germline lookup yields CDR1 MRHNA and CDR2 SNTAGT. The CDR3, as DNA: TGTGCCAGCAGTGAAGGACTAGCGAACTACAATGAGCAGTTCTTC. Amino acid sequence: CASSEGLANYNEQFF.

The chain is built from TRBV7-8 and TRBJ2-2, with TRBD2 as a possible D gene (5 bases). The V gene lost 4 bases and the J gene lost 5 bases, with 17 bases spanning the gap. In germline, CDR1 is SGHVS, CDR2 FQNEAQ. The CDR3 sequence is 16 residues long. The DNA of the CDR3 is TGTGCCAGCAGCTCACCAACGGGGATGGGGACCGGGGAGCTGTTTTTT. Translated: CASSSPTGMGTGELFF.

The rearrangement joins TRBV5-1 to TRBJ2-3, with D perhaps given as TRBD1 or TRBD2 (6 bases each). Trimming left V 5 bases short and J 1 base short, with 14 bases between. Germline CDR1 SGHRS, CDR2 YFSETQ. The CDR3 loop spans 15 amino acids. CDR3 region: CASSPGEVGTDTQYF. The CDR3 DNA is TGCGCCAGCAGTCCAGGGGAGGTCGGCACAGATACGCAGTATTTT.

Comments on this clone: Sequence at one end of the junction differs from germline and may be a read error. J is TRBJ1-3 and V is TRBV7-6, with D uncertain. Germline lookup yields CDR1 SGHVS and CDR2 FNYEAQ. The length of the CDR3 is 13 residues. In DNA, the CDR3 is TGTGCCAGCAGCCAAGAGCCTGGGAACACCATATATTTT. Residues: CASSQEPGNTIYF.

The chain uses TRBV28 and TRBJ1-5; 7 positions match TRBD1. V shed 6 bases, J shed 3 bases, and the junction held 8 bases outside the gene matches. Per the germline V gene, CDR1 is MDHEN and CDR2 is SYDVKM. CDR3 length equals 15 residues. CDR3 loop: CASSWDSDTNQPQHF. CDR3 DNA: TGTGCCAGCAGCTGGGACAGCGACACCAATCAGCCCCAGCATTTT. The whole variable domain, filled in from reference TRBV28 and TRBJ1-5, reads DVKVTQSSRYLVKRTGEKVFLECVQDMDHENMFWYRQDPGLGLRLIYFSYDVKMKEKGDIPEGYSVSREKKERFSLILESASTNQTSMYLCASSWDSDTNQPQHFGDGTRLSIL.

The V call is TRBV30, the J call TRBJ2-3, with 10 bases fitting TRBD1. The germline V gene has CDR1 GTSNPN and CDR2 SVGIG (reference sequence). V shed 4 bases, J shed 1 base, and the junction held 11 bases outside the gene matches. There are 17 residues in the CDR3. The CDR3 is CAWIVTGGALGTDTQYF. The CDR3 DNA reads as TGTGCCTGGATAGTGACAGGGGGCGCGTTGGGCACAGATACGCAGTATTTT.

The CDR3 sequence: CASSPGGLAVYGTGELFF. CDR3 bases: TGTGCCAGCAGCCCCGGGGGACTAGCGGTCTATGGGACCGGGGAGCTGTTTTTT. V is TRBV7-9 and J is TRBJ2-2; 11 nucleotides agree with TRBD2. CDR1 is SEHNR, CDR2 FQNEAQ, per germline (reference sequence). V lost 5 bases to trimming and J lost 5 bases; unmatched junction nucleotides: 13. This CDR3 contains 18 residues.

V gene TRBV2 combines with J gene TRBJ2-3; TRBD2 agrees at 12 bases. Losses at the gene ends were 4 bases for V and 2 bases for J; bases not matched to a gene: 1. The CDR3 contains 15 residues. Germline V gene sequence: CDR1 SNHLY, CDR2 FYNNEI. In DNA form, the CDR3 reads TGTGCCAGCAGTGGACTAGCGGGAGACACAGATACGCAGTATTTT. Its protein is CASSGLAGDTDTQYF. Combining the CDR3 with reference TRBV2 and TRBJ2-3 gives the whole variable domain EPEVTQTPSHQVTQMGQEVILRCVPISNHLYFYWYRQILGQKVEFLVSFYNNEISEKSEIFDDQFSVERPDGSNFTLKIRSTKLEDSAMYFCASSGLAGDTDTQYFGPGTRLTVL.

The chain recombines TRBV6-5 with TRBJ2-7; 8 nucleotides align to TRBD1. The V gene's germline CDR1 is MNHEY and CDR2 SVGAGI. V gave up 6 bases and J gave up 9 bases; unmatched junction bases: 13. The CDR3 has 14 residues. The DNA of the CDR3 is TGTGCCAGCAGCCCCCGGGACAGGATACTTGGGCAGTACTTC. It encodes CASSPRDRILGQYF.